This T cell receptor (beta chain) was recovered during a study of preoperative IRX-2 immunotherapy in early breast cancer. Stated treatment: preoperative locoregional IRX-2 cytokine immunotherapy. Preoperative locoregional IRX-2 cytokine immunotherapy was tested in the phase Ib source study. The method was immunoSEQ multiplex PCR; TCRdb's version includes in-frame clones alone and lacks a portion of them. The sample carries more than 20,000 clones, approximately 84% recorded once. This clone was counted once. From germline, CDR1 is MNHGY and CDR2 SAAAGT. This CDR3 has 16 residues. V lost 2 bases to trimming and J lost 5 bases; unmatched junction nucleotides: 9.

Material: lymph node tissue, obtained before IRX-2 immunotherapy. The origin of this receptor is a human donor with breast cancer. V gene TRBV6-8 combines with J gene TRBJ2-3; 8 nucleotides match TRBD1. The CDR3 DNA is TGTGCCAGCAGTTACAATGCAGGGGGCGGAAGAGATACGCAGTATTTT. This encodes CASSYNAGGGRDTQYF.